The next 2 T cell receptor beta chains were all read from a single sample in a study of blood T cell repertoires in COVID-19. Clones were read by immunoSEQ multiplex PCR, and TCRdb kept only the in-frame ones, dropping some. The table lists approximately 200,000 clones, 80% to 85% of them singletons. The sequenced sample consisted of peripheral blood. Source of these receptors: a woman aged 80 or over with COVID-19, enrolled during active disease.

This clone was detected only once. This sequence joins TRBV28 and TRBJ2-2; D is possibly TRBD1 (6 bases). CDR1 MDHEN and CDR2 SYDVKM come from the germline V gene. Trimming shortened V by 6 bases and J by 6 bases, and 17 bases separated the two germline ends. The CDR3 is 15 amino acids. This CDR3 is CASRPRDNGSGELFF. CDR3 in DNA: TGTGCCAGCAGACCCCGGGACAATGGATCCGGGGAGCTGTTTTTT.

Worth noting for this clone: Different DNA sequences within this sample yield the same CDR3. The chain links TRBV13 to TRBJ1-2; 9 bases fit TRBD1. Germline V lookup: CDR1 PRHDT, CDR2 FYEKMQ (reference sequence). Losses at the gene ends were 3 bases for V and 2 bases for J; bases not matched to a gene: 4. The CDR3 loop spans 15 amino acids. This CDR3 is CASSLGQGRNYGYTF. The CDR3 bases are TGTGCCAGCAGCTTGGGACAGGGTAGGAACTATGGCTACACCTTC.